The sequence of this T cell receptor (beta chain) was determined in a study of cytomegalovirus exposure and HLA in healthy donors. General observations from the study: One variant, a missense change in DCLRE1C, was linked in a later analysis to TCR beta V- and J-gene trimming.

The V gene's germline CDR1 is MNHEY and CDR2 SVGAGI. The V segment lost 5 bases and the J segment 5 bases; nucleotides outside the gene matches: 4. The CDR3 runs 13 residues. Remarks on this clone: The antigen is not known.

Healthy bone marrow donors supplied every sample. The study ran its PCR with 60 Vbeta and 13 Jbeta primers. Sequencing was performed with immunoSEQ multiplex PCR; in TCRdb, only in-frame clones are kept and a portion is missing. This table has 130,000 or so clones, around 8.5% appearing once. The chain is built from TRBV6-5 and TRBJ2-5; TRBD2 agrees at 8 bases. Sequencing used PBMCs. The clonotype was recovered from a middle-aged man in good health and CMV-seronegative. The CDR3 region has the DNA TGTGCCAGCAGTCCGGGGGGGGGCGAGACCCAGTACTTC. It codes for CASSPGGGETQYF.